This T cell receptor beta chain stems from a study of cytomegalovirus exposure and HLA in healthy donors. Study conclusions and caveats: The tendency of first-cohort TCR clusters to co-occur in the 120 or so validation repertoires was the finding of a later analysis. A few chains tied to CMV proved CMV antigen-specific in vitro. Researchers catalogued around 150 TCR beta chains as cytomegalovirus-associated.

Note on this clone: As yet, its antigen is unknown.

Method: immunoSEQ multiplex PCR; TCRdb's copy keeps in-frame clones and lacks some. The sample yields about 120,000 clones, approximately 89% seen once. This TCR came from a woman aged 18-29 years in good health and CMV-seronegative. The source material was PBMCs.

CDR3 sequence (DNA): TGTGCCAGCTCACCAATATCTGGAGGGTCAGATACGCAGTATTTT. This codes for CASSPISGGSDTQYF. The genes are TRBV18 and TRBJ2-3, with D perhaps matching TRBD2 (6 bases). This CDR3 is built from 15 residues. The germline V gene encodes CDR1 KGHSH and CDR2 LQKENI. The V and J ends lost 2 bases and 4 bases respectively, with 13 bases between them.